This TCR beta chain was captured by sequencing in a study of control samples from healthy donors and cancer patients (dated by TCRdb to about 2020). In the germline V gene, CDR1 corresponds to SGHDN and CDR2 to FVKESK. The trim is 2 bases for V and 0 bases for J, with a gap of 19 bases between the germline ends. From cysteine to phenylalanine, the CDR3 is 18 amino acids long. Solely the CDR3 DNA is kept, with 54 bases framed from the first base. Concerning this clone: Its target antigen remains unknown. No base quality values were provided; no much bigger clone lies one nucleotide off.

The library relied on the immunoSEQ multiplex PCR assay. Drawn from immuneACCESS, this table holds only the in-frame rearrangements with V and J called that TCRdb kept. Clones are partly lost; checked studies trace under half to an unresolved V gene and leave the rest unexplained. The sample includes approximately 220,000 clones, with roughly 94% observed a single time. Approximately 1.6% of the sample is in the top ten clones. The clonotype originates from a man aged 45-65 years in good health. Input material: blood. The chain couples TRBV14 to TRBJ1-2, with no D gene named confidently. The DNA sequence follows: TGTGCCAGCAGCCAACTATACTCCGGACGCAAAGCTAACTATGGCTACACCTTC. Its protein reads: CASSQLYSGRKANYGYTF.